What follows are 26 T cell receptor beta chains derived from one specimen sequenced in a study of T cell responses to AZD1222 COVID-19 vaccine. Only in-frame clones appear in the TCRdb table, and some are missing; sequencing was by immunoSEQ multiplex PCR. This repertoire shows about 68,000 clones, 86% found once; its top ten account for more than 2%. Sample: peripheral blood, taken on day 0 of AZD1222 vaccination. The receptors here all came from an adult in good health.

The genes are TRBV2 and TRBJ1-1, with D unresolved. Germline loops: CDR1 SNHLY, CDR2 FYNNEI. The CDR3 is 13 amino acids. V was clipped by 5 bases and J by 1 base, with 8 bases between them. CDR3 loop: CASSRAENTEAFF. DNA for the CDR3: TGTGCCAGCAGTCGGGCAGAGAACACTGAAGCTTTCTTT.

CDR3 in amino acids: CATSEPGTGEQYF. CDR3 nucleotides: TGTGCCACCAGTGAACCAGGGACAGGCGAGCAGTACTTC. The rearrangement links TRBV24-1 to TRBJ2-7, with TRBD1 matching over 8 bases. Germline CDR1 reads KGHDR; CDR2 reads SFDVKD. This CDR3 is built from 13 residues. J gave up 6 bases and V 4 bases, and 4 bases lay outside the gene matches.

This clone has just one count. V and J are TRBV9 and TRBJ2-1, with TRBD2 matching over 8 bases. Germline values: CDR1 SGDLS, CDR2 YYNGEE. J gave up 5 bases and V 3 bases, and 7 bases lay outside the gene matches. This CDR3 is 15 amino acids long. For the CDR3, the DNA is TGTGCCAGCAGCGCCTACGGGACTAGAAACAATGAGCAGTTCTTC. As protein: CASSAYGTRNNEQFF.

CDR3 DNA: TGTGCCTGGAGTGCGCAAAAGGCGAACACTGAAGCTTTCTTT. Its translation: CAWSAQKANTEAFF. The chain has TRBV30 and TRBJ1-1, with D unresolved. This CDR3 has 14 amino acids. Germline V gene data show CDR1 as GTSNPN and CDR2 as SVGIG (reference sequence). V gave up 1 base and J gave up 1 base, with 10 bases separating them.

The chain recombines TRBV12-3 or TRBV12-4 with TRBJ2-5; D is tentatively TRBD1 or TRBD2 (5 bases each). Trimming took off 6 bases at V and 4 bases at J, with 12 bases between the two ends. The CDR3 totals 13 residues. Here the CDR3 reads CASSRGVGETQYF. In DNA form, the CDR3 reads TGTGCCAGCAGCCGAGGGGTAGGAGAGACCCAGTACTTC.

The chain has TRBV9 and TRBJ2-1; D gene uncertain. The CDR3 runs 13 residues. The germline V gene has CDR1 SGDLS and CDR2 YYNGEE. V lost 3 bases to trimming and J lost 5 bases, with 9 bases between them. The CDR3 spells CASSDNSDNEQFF. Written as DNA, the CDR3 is TGTGCCAGCAGCGACAATTCGGACAATGAGCAGTTCTTC.

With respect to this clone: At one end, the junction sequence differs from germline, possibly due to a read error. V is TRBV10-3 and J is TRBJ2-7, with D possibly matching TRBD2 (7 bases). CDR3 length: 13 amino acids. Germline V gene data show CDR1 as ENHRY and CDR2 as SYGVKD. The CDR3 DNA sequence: TGTGCCACCAGTAGGGGGGGGGACTACGAGCAGTACTTC. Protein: CATSRGGDYEQYF.

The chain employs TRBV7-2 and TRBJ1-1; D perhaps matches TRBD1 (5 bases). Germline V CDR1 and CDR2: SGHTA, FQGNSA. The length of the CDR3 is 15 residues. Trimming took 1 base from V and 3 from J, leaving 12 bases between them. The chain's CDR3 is CASSLVVGQDTEAFF. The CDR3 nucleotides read TGTGCCAGCAGCTTAGTGGTGGGGCAGGACACTGAAGCTTTCTTT. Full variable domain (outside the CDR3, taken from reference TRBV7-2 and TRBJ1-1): GAGVSQSPSNKVTEKGKDVELRCDPISGHTALYWYRQSLGQGLEFLIYFQGNSAPDKSGLPSDRFSAERTGGSVSTLTIQRTQQEDSAVYLCASSLVVGQDTEAFFGQGTRLTVV.

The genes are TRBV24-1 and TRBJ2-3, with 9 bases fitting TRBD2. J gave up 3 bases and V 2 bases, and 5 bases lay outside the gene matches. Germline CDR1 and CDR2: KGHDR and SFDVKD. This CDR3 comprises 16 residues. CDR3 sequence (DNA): TGTGCCACCAGTGATTCGTTAGCGGGAGCGACAGATACGCAGTATTTT. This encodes CATSDSLAGATDTQYF.

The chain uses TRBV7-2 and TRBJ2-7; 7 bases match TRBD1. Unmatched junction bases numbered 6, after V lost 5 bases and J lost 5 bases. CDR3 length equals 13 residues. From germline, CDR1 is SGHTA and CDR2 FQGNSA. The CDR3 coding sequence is TGTGCCAGCAGCACCCAAACAGGGGACGAGCAGTACTTC. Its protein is CASSTQTGDEQYF.

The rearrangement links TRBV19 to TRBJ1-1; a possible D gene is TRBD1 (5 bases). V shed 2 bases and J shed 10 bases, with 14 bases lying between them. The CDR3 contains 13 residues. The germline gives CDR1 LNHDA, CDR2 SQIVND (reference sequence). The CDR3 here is CASSIITGGGAFF. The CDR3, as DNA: TGTGCCAGTAGTATAATTACAGGCGGCGGAGCTTTCTTT.

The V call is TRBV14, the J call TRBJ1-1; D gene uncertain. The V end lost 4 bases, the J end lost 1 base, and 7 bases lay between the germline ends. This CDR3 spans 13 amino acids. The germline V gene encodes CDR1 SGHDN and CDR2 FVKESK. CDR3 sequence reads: CASSLDTNTEAFF. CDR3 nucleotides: TGTGCCAGCAGCCTGGATACGAACACTGAAGCTTTCTTT. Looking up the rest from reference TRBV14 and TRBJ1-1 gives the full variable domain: EAGVTQFPSHSVIEKGQTVTLRCDPISGHDNLYWYRRVMGKEIKFLLHFVKESKQDESGMPNNRFLAERTGGTYSTLKVQPAELEDSGVYFCASSLDTNTEAFFGQGTRLTVV.

The CDR3 is CASSRGQGDGIYGYTF. The DNA of the CDR3 is TGTGCCAGCAGCCGAGGACAGGGGGACGGCATCTATGGCTACACCTTC. The gene calls are TRBV4-2 and TRBJ1-2, with 10 bases that match TRBD1. Germline V gene data show CDR1 as LGHNA and CDR2 as YNFKEQ. The CDR3 is made up of 16 amino acids. V was pared by 4 bases and J by 4 bases, with 9 bases of the junction left unmatched.

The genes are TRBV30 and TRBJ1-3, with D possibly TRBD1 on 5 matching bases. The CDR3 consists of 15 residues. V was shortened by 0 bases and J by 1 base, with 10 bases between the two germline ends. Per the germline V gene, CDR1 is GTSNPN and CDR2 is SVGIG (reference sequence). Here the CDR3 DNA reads TGTGCCTGGAGTGTAATCAAGGGGTCTGGAAACACCATATATTTT. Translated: CAWSVIKGSGNTIYF.

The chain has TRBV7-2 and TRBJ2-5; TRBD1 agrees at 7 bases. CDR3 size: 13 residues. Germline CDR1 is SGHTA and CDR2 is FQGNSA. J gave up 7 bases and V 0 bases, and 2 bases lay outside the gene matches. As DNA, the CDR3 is TGTGCCAGCAGCTTAGCCACAGGGGTGACCCAGTACTTC. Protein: CASSLATGVTQYF.

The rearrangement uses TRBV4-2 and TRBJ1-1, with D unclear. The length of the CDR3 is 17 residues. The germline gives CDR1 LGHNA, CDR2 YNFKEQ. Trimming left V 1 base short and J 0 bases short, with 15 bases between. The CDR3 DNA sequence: TGTGCCAGCAGCCAAGGTCTCCGGGCGGGCGTGAACACTGAAGCTTTCTTT. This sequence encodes CASSQGLRAGVNTEAFF.

CDR3 sequence reads: CASSYGAGNTIYF. CDR3 DNA sequence: TGTGCCAGCAGTTATGGCGCCGGAAACACCATATATTTT. The chain couples TRBV6-5 to TRBJ1-3; D remains ambiguous. V was trimmed by 3 bases and J by 4 bases, leaving 7 bases between them. The CDR3 has 13 residues. Germline CDR1 is MNHEY and CDR2 is SVGAGI.

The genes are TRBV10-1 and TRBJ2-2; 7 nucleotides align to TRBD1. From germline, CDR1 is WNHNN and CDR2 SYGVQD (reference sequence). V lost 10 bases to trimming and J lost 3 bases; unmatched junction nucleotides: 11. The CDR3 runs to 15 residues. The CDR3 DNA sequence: TGCGCCATCTTTTCGGGACAGAGGGACACCGGGGAGCTGTTTTTT. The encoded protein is CAIFSGQRDTGELFF.

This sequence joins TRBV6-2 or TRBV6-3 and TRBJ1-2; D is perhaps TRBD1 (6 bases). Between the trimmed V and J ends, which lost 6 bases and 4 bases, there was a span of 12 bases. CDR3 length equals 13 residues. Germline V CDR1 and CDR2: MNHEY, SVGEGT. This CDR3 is CASSDGTFYGYTF. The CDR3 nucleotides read TGTGCCAGCAGCGACGGGACATTCTATGGCTACACCTTC.

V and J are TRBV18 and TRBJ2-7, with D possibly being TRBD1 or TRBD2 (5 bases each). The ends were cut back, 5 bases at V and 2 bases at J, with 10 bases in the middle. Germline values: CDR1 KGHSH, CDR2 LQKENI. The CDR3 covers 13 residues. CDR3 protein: CASSSGTTYEQYF. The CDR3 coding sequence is TGTGCCAGCTCATCCGGGACCACCTACGAGCAGTACTTC.

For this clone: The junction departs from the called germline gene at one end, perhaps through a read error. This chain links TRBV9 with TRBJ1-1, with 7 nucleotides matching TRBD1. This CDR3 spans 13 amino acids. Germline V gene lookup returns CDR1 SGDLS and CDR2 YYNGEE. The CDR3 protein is CASTVGQAGAAFF. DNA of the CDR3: TGTGCCAGCACCGTAGGACAGGCGGGGGCGGCTTTCTTT.

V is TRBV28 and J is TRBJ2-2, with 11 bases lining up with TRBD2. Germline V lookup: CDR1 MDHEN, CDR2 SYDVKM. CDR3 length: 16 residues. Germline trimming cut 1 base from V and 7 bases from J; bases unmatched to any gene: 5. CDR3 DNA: TGTGCCAGCAGTTTATCACTAGCGGGAGTAAGCGGGGAGCTGTTTTTT. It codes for CASSLSLAGVSGELFF.

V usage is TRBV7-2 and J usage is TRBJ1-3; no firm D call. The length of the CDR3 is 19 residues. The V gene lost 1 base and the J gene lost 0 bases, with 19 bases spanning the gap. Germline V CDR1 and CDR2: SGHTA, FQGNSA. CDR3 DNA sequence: TGTGCCAGCAGCTTAGTAGGGCCCTCGTTGGGCCACTCTGGAAACACCATATATTTT. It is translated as CASSLVGPSLGHSGNTIYF.

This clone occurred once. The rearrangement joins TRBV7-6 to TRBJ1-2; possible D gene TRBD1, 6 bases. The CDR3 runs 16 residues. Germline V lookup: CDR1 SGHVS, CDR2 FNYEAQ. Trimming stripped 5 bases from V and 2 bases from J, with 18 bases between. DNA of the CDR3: TGTGCCAGCAGCCAGAAAACCGGGACATTCAACTATGGCTACACCTTC. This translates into CASSQKTGTFNYGYTF.

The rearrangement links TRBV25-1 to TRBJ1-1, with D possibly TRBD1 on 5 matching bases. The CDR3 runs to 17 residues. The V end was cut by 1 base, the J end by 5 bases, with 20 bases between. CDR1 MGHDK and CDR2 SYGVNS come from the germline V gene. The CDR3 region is CASSESHGGSEVTEAFF. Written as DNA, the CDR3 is TGTGCCAGCAGTGAATCTCACGGGGGGTCTGAAGTGACTGAAGCTTTCTTT.

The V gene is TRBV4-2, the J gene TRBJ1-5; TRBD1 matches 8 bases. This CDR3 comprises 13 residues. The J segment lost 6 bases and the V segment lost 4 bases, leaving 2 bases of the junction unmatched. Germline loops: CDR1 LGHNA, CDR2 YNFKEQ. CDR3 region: CASSPDRAQPQHF. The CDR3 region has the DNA TGTGCCAGCAGCCCGGACAGGGCTCAGCCCCAGCATTTT.